This is a list of T cell receptor beta chains from one sample in a study of T-cell reconstitution after alpha-beta-depleted transplantation in children. TCRdb itself ran the PCR reads through MiXCR, one entry per CDR3 protein. The sample lists about 300,000 distinct CDR3 sequences, around 10% occurring once. Sequences were derived from PBMCs, sampled before TCRalphabeta/CD19-depleted stem cell transplant. The receptors stem from a boy under three years old with acute myeloid leukemia, due to receive a stem cell transplant. CDR3s include the opening cysteine and the closing phenylalanine or tryptophan. The D gene is left open where the match is weak. Size is omitted from some rows. Given values are once, few, many or a class for expanded clones.

D | size | J | V | CDR3 | DNA
TRBD1 | few | TRBJ2-7 | TRBV27 | CASSFRDRGHEQYF | TGTGCCAGCAGTTTTCGAGACAGGGGGCACGAGCAGTACTTC
- | many | TRBJ1-5 | TRBV4-3 | CASSQIVAGQPQHF | TGCGCCAGCAGCCAAATAGTCGCAGGACAGCCCCAGCATTTT
- | - | TRBJ2-5 | TRBV27 | CASSFQGVGETQYF | TGTGCCAGCAGTTTTCAGGGAGTAGGGGAGACCCAGTACTTC
- | many | TRBJ2-1 | TRBV20-1 | CSARVFGQSSYNEQFF | TGCAGTGCTAGAGTTTTCGGCCAGAGCTCCTACAATGAGCAGTTCTTC
TRBD2 | many | TRBJ2-3 | TRBV25-1 | CASSVGRATDTQYF | TGTGCCAGCAGTGTCGGGAGGGCCACAGATACGCAGTATTTT
- | many | TRBJ2-7 | TRBV5-1 | CASSLALGYYEQYF | TGCGCCAGCAGCTTGGCTCTGGGATACTACGAGCAGTACTTC
TRBD1 | many | TRBJ2-7 | TRBV7-6 | CASSPTRTGYYEQYF | TGTGCCAGCAGCCCAACCCGGACAGGATACTACGAGCAGTACTTC
TRBD2 | many | TRBJ2-5 | TRBV20-1 | CSPLFGGAVETQYF | TGCAGTCCCCTCTTCGGGGGGGCCGTGGAGACCCAGTACTTC
- | few | TRBJ1-2 | TRBV21-1 | CASSQAGHYGYTF | TGTGCCAGCAGTCAAGCGGGGCACTATGGCTACACCTTC
- | - | TRBJ2-1 | TRBV24-1 | CATRRKGDTEQFF | TGTGCCACGAGACGGAAAGGGGACACTGAGCAGTTCTTC
TRBD1 | - | TRBJ1-2 | TRBV7-2 | CASSFTGTGDGYTF | TGTGCCAGCAGCTTTACCGGGACAGGAGATGGCTACACCTTC
TRBD1 | - | TRBJ2-1 | TRBV4-3 | CASSQAPGTGVDNEQFF | TGCGCCAGCAGCCAAGCTCCCGGGACAGGGGTGGACAATGAGCAGTTCTTC
- | few | TRBJ1-2 | TRBV6-6 | CASSFIPDGYTF | TGTGCCAGCAGTTTCATACCGGATGGCTACACCTTC
- | many | TRBJ1-1 | TRBV24-1 | CATSDPENTEAFF | TGTGCCACCAGTGATCCAGAAAACACTGAAGCTTTCTTT
TRBD1 | many | TRBJ2-3 | TRBV5-5 | CASSLGFRTGITDTQYF | TGTGCCAGCAGCTTGGGTTTTCGGACAGGGATCACAGATACGCAGTATTTT
- | many | TRBJ1-2 | TRBV10-3 | CAISSANYGYTF | TGTGCCATCAGCTCAGCTAACTATGGCTACACCTTC
- | many | TRBJ2-3 | TRBV10-3 | CAISESKELGGAQYF | TGTGCCATCAGTGAGTCGAAAGAGTTGGGGGGCGCGCAGTATTTT
- | - | TRBJ2-7 | TRBV7-2 | CASSLGRRGAGYEQYF | TGTGCCAGCAGCTTAGGGCGTCGGGGGGCGGGGTACGAGCAGTACTTC
- | - | TRBJ1-2 | TRBV5-1 | CASSLVGYGYTF | TGCGCCAGCAGCTTGGTCGGCTATGGCTACACCTTC
TRBD1 | many | TRBJ2-3 | TRBV28 | CASTSRGRGTDTQYF | TGTGCCAGCACGTCCAGGGGGCGAGGCACAGATACGCAGTATTTT
- | - | TRBJ2-1 | TRBV12-3/TRBV12-4 | CASAPLPYNEQFF | TGTGCCAGCGCCCCCCTCCCCTACAATGAGCAGTTCTTC
- | many | TRBJ2-5 | TRBV24-1 | CATSDWKETQYF | TGTGCCACCAGTGATTGGAAGGAGACCCAGTACTTC
- | few | TRBJ2-1 | TRBV7-2 | CASSWGLAPNEQFF | TGTGCCAGCAGCTGGGGCCTAGCGCCCAATGAGCAGTTCTTC
- | - | TRBJ1-2 | TRBV27 | CASSPAWQGRIYGYTF | TGTGCCAGCAGTCCCGCGTGGCAGGGCCGGATCTATGGCTACACCTTC
- | - | TRBJ2-5 | TRBV29-1 | CSVVKGNSLSPRLTQYF | TGCAGCGTTGTGAAGGGTAACTCGCTCTCTCCAAGACTGACCCAGTACTTC
- | many | TRBJ2-2 | TRBV15 | CATYDSFGNTGELFF | TGTGCCACCTATGATAGCTTCGGGAACACCGGGGAGCTGTTTTTT
- | many | TRBJ2-5 | TRBV7-2 | CASSRLFAGETQYF | TGTGCCAGCAGCCGACTGTTCGCCGGAGAGACCCAGTACTTC
TRBD1 | many | TRBJ2-7 | TRBV20-1 | CSASTSGTGNEQYF | TGCAGTGCTTCAACTTCCGGGACAGGGAACGAGCAGTACTTC
TRBD2 | many | TRBJ2-3 | TRBV5-1 | CASSLGPGLAGADTQYF | TGCGCCAGCAGCTTGGGACCGGGACTAGCGGGAGCAGATACGCAGTATTTT
- | many | TRBJ2-7 | TRBV7-2 | CASSRLGPYEQYF | TGTGCCAGCAGCCGCCTTGGCCCCTACGAGCAGTACTTC
- | many | TRBJ1-4 | TRBV28 | CASSLYQIEEKLFF | TGTGCCAGCAGTTTATACCAGATCGAAGAAAAACTGTTTTTT
- | - | TRBJ2-1 | TRBV18 | CASSPVGLTSYNEQFF | TGTGCCAGCTCACCAGTCGGACTGACTTCCTACAATGAGCAGTTCTTC
- | many | TRBJ1-1 | TRBV28 | CASSLSGPTFF | TGTGCCAGCAGTCTCTCGGGACCGACTTTCTTT
- | many | TRBJ2-7 | TRBV28 | CASSSPYRSYEQYF | TGTGCCAGCAGTTCTCCCTACCGCTCCTACGAGCAGTACTTC
TRBD1 | many | TRBJ2-2 | TRBV29-1 | CSVGQGSVRAGELFF | TGCAGCGTTGGACAGGGTTCGGTCCGGGCCGGGGAGCTGTTTTTT
TRBD1 | - | TRBJ1-5 | TRBV20-1 | CSALDSGTGRNQPQHF | TGCAGTGCACTAGACTCCGGGACAGGGCGGAATCAGCCCCAGCATTTT
- | many | TRBJ2-3 | TRBV27 | CASSPFGADTQYF | TGTGCCAGCAGTCCCTTTGGGGCAGATACGCAGTATTTT
- | many | TRBJ2-1 | TRBV27 | CASSLDGTSYNEQFF | TGTGCCAGCAGTTTAGACGGGACGTCCTACAATGAGCAGTTCTTC
TRBD2 | many | TRBJ2-3 | TRBV10-3 | CAISESRTSGTSTDTQYF | TGTGCCATCAGTGAGTCCCGGACTAGCGGGACTAGCACAGATACGCAGTATTTT
TRBD2 | many | TRBJ2-1 | TRBV19 | CASSGGRAANEQFF | TGTGCCAGTAGTGGCGGGAGGGCCGCCAATGAGCAGTTCTTC
- | many | TRBJ1-2 | TRBV27 | CASSLNDRRDYGYTF | TGTGCCAGCAGTTTAAACGACAGGAGGGACTATGGCTACACCTTC